Presented here are 26 T cell receptor beta chains from one specimen sequenced in a study of cytomegalovirus exposure and HLA in healthy donors (dated by TCRdb to between 2016 and 2019). Library preparation was by the immunoSEQ multiplex PCR assay. The multiplex PCR relied on a mix of 60 forward primers for TCR Vbeta segments and 13 reverse primers for TCR Jbeta segments. TCRdb's version of the immuneACCESS table is confined to in-frame rearrangements and falls short of the full clone set. An unresolved V gene accounts for under half of the shortfall where checked; the remainder is of unknown origin. The sample profile shows 170,000 or so clones; around 80% of them were found once. The ten largest make up about 4.9% of the sample. The specimen sequenced was PBMCs. The receptors here all came from a young man in good health and CMV-seronegative.

The genes are TRBV7-9 and TRBJ2-5, with a tentative D call TRBD1 (5 bases). Germline V lookup: CDR1 SEHNR, CDR2 FQNEAQ (reference sequence). Trimming cost V 5 bases and J 0 bases, with 7 bases left between them. The CDR3 sequence is 13 residues long. The chain's CDR3 is CASSPRDQETQYF. Here the CDR3 DNA reads TGTGCCAGCAGCCCCAGGGACCAAGAGACCCAGTACTTC.

This clone was found a few times. J is TRBJ2-1 and V is TRBV11-3; TRBD2 matches at 8 bases. Germline V gives CDR1 SGHNT, CDR2 YENEEA. The CDR3 runs 15 residues. V was clipped by 1 base and J by 7 bases; unmatched bases: 6. CDR3 residues: CASSLGGRSWNEQFF. DNA of the CDR3: TGTGCCAGCAGCTTAGGCGGGAGGAGTTGGAATGAGCAGTTCTTC.

The chain recombines TRBV5-1 with TRBJ1-5; weak D call: TRBD1 (5 bases). CDR1 is SGHRS and CDR2 is YFSETQ in the germline V gene. The CDR3 totals 14 residues. The V end lost 4 bases, the J end lost 5 bases, and 13 bases lay between the germline ends. The CDR3 spells CASSPTGGDQPQHF. The CDR3 coding sequence is TGCGCCAGCAGCCCTACGGGGGGTGATCAGCCCCAGCATTTT.

The chain combines TRBV2 with TRBJ2-3; the D gene is possibly TRBD1 (6 bases). The CDR3 has 17 residues. The V end was cut by 6 bases, the J end by 2 bases, with 21 bases between. Germline V gene lookup returns CDR1 SNHLY and CDR2 FYNNEI. The chain's CDR3 is CASRRTTGMGPTDTQYF. The CDR3 DNA reads TGTGCCAGCAGAAGAACTACAGGGATGGGCCCCACAGATACGCAGTATTTT.

This sequence joins TRBV11-3 and TRBJ2-2, with D possibly matching TRBD1 (5 bases). The CDR3 has 15 amino acids. Trimming stripped 7 bases from V and 1 base from J, with 13 bases between. Germline V gene lookup returns CDR1 SGHNT and CDR2 YENEEA. CDR3 sequence reads: CASTLGRVNTGELFF. The CDR3 nucleotides are TGTGCCAGCACCCTAGGCAGGGTGAACACCGGGGAGCTGTTTTTT.

Only one count was recorded for this clone. V and J are TRBV10-3 and TRBJ2-5, with D perhaps matching TRBD1 (5 bases). Trimming removed 7 bases at V and 1 base at J, with 10 bases between. Per germline, CDR1 ENHRY and CDR2 SYGVKD. This CDR3 contains 13 residues. The CDR3 loop reads CAINRGFQETQYF. For the CDR3, the DNA is TGTGCCATCAATAGGGGCTTCCAAGAGACCCAGTACTTC.

The chain combines TRBV13 with TRBJ1-5; D unresolved. The germline V and J ends were trimmed by 3 bases and 6 bases, with 12 bases remaining between them. CDR3 length equals 14 residues. Germline V CDR1 and CDR2: PRHDT, FYEKMQ (reference sequence). The CDR3 here is CASSLSGASQPQHF. The CDR3 DNA sequence: TGTGCCAGCAGCTTGTCAGGCGCAAGTCAGCCCCAGCATTTT.

V and J are TRBV6-5 and TRBJ2-5, with 9 bases identical to TRBD1. After removal of 0 bases from V and 9 bases from J, the junction contained 5 bases not matched to a gene. The CDR3 totals 14 residues. The germline V gene has CDR1 MNHEY and CDR2 SVGAGI. As DNA, the CDR3 is TGTGCCAGCAGTTACTCGAGAACAGGGGGCTCCCAGTACTTC. Translating it yields CASSYSRTGGSQYF.

The chain carries TRBV30 and TRBJ1-2; the match to TRBD1 covers 8 bases. The CDR3 runs to 13 residues. Germline V gene data show CDR1 as GTSNPN and CDR2 as SVGIG (reference sequence). V was pared by 3 bases and J by 5 bases, with 5 bases of the junction left unmatched. The CDR3 nucleotides read TGTGCCTGGAGCCGGGACAGGCCTTATGGCTACACCTTC. Encoded protein: CAWSRDRPYGYTF.

The chain joins TRBV14 to TRBJ2-1; TRBD2 might be the D (5 bases). With 1 base removed from V and 0 bases from J, the gap between germline ends came to 13 bases. Germline assignment: CDR1 SGHDN and CDR2 FVKESK. The CDR3 has 17 amino acids. The CDR3 is CASSQVLGVSSYNEQFF. The CDR3 DNA sequence: TGTGCCAGCAGCCAAGTCCTCGGGGTGAGCTCCTACAATGAGCAGTTCTTC.

In DNA form, the CDR3 reads TGCGCCAGCAGCAACAGGGGGCGCGGCAACACCGGGGAGCTGTTTTTT. Protein product: CASSNRGRGNTGELFF. This sequence joins TRBV5-1 and TRBJ2-2; 9 nucleotides line up with TRBD1. V lost 4 bases and J lost 2; bases outside the gene matches: 6. Germline V CDR1 and CDR2: SGHRS, YFSETQ. The CDR3 extends over 16 amino acids.

The gene calls are TRBV15 and TRBJ2-7, with D possibly being TRBD1 (5 bases). V lost 4 bases and J 0 bases, leaving 10 bases between the germline ends. CDR3 length: 14 residues. The V gene's germline CDR1 is LNHNV and CDR2 YYDKDF (reference sequence). The CDR3 loop reads CATSTVDTSYEQYF. The CDR3 coding sequence is TGTGCCACCAGCACCGTGGACACCTCCTACGAGCAGTACTTC. The full variable domain, its missing parts supplied by reference TRBV15 and TRBJ2-7, is DAMVIQNPRYQVTQFGKPVTLSCSQTLNHNVMYWYQQKSSQAPKLLFHYYDKDFNNEADTPDNFQSRRPNTSFCFLDIRSPGLGDTAMYLCATSTVDTSYEQYFGPGTRLTVT.

The chain links TRBV7-9 to TRBJ2-1; 12 bases map to TRBD2. The CDR3 is 17 amino acids. The junction had 6 bases not matched to a gene; V was cut back by 2 bases and J by 4 bases. CDR1 and CDR2 (germline): SEHNR, FQNEAQ (reference sequence). The CDR3 here is CASSLLGLAGRYNEQFF. In nucleotides, the CDR3 is TGTGCCAGCAGCTTACTGGGACTAGCGGGTCGTTACAATGAGCAGTTCTTC.

The rearrangement links TRBV28 to TRBJ2-7; the D is unclear. Looked up from germline, CDR1 is MDHEN and CDR2 is SYDVKM. The CDR3 contains 14 residues. Trimming removed 2 bases at V and 2 bases at J, with 10 bases between. CDR3 sequence: CASSLRVRPYEQYF. The CDR3 DNA reads as TGTGCCAGCAGTTTACGGGTGAGACCCTACGAGCAGTACTTC.

The chain recombines TRBV29-1 with TRBJ2-1; 7 nucleotides match TRBD2. Germline loops: CDR1 SQVTM, CDR2 ANQGSEA. The V gene end was trimmed by 3 bases and the J gene end by 7 bases; junction bases not matched to a gene: 6. CDR3 length: 13 residues. The CDR3 DNA is TGCAGCGTTGAGGCTAGCGGTAGGAATGAGCAGTTCTTC. Protein: CSVEASGRNEQFF.

The V and J genes are TRBV7-8 and TRBJ2-1; D perhaps matches TRBD2 (6 bases). The V end was cut by 7 bases, the J end by 2 bases, with 15 bases between. From germline, CDR1 is SGHVS and CDR2 FQNEAQ. The CDR3 is made up of 15 amino acids. The CDR3 loop reads CASTYPAGTYNEQFF. The DNA for the CDR3 is TGTGCCAGCACCTACCCTGCGGGAACCTACAATGAGCAGTTCTTC.

V and J are TRBV27 and TRBJ2-7; possible D gene TRBD1, 5 bases. Trimming removed 3 bases at V and 3 bases at J, with 12 bases between. Germline V CDR1 and CDR2: MNHEY, SMNVEV (reference sequence). The CDR3 contains 14 residues. The DNA for the CDR3 is TGTGCCAGCAGTTTTGAAGGGGCAAACTACGAGCAGTACTTC. Translation: CASSFEGANYEQYF.

This chain joins TRBV23-1 and TRBJ2-5; no definite D call. TRBV23-1 is given ORF status, its function remaining uncertain. CDR3 length equals 15 residues. V lost 2 bases to trimming and J lost 5 bases, with 15 bases between them. The CDR3 DNA sequence: TGCGCCAGCAGTCAAGTGGTCCTAAATGCGGAGACCCAGTACTTC. The encoded protein is CASSQVVLNAETQYF.

The chain recombines TRBV28 with TRBJ1-2, with D tentatively TRBD1 (5 bases). This CDR3 has 14 residues. The V end lost 3 bases, the J end lost 8 bases, and 16 bases lay between the germline ends. Germline V gives CDR1 MDHEN, CDR2 SYDVKM. The CDR3 DNA reads as TGTGCCAGCAGTTTTTTGGGGCTGAGAGGAGGCTACACCTTC. It encodes CASSFLGLRGGYTF.

The chain uses TRBV7-9 and TRBJ1-2, with TRBD1 identical over 7 bases. CDR1 and CDR2 (germline): SEHNR, FQNEAQ (reference sequence). V lost 5 bases and J lost 4; bases outside the gene matches: 10. The CDR3 is made up of 15 amino acids. The CDR3 nucleotides read TGTGCCAGCAGCCCCCACCGGACAGGAGCCTATGGCTACACCTTC. This gives the protein CASSPHRTGAYGYTF.

This chain joins TRBV9 and TRBJ2-2; 13 nucleotides align to TRBD2. Germline lookup yields CDR1 SGDLS and CDR2 YYNGEE. V was pared by 4 bases and J by 5 bases, with 5 bases of the junction left unmatched. The length of the CDR3 is 16 residues. CDR3 nucleotide sequence: TGTGCCAGCAGCTGGACTAGCGGGGGCAATACCGGGGAGCTGTTTTTT. It translates to CASSWTSGGNTGELFF.

The rearrangement joins TRBV9 to TRBJ2-2; 8 nucleotides match TRBD1. Germline V lookup: CDR1 SGDLS, CDR2 YYNGEE. CDR3 size: 16 residues. J lost 0 bases, V lost 4 bases, and 5 bases had no gene match. The CDR3 protein is CASSPRDRSNTGELFF. The CDR3 DNA reads TGTGCCAGCAGCCCACGGGACAGGTCGAACACCGGGGAGCTGTTTTTT. The full variable domain, with the rest looked up from reference TRBV9 and TRBJ2-2, is DSGVTQTPKHLITATGQRVTLRCSPRSGDLSVYWYQQSLDQGLQFLIQYYNGEERAKGNILERFSAQQFPDLHSELNLSSLELGDSALYFCASSPRDRSNTGELFFGEGSRLTVL.

CDR3 region: CASSFARARGQETQYF. The CDR3, as DNA: TGCGCCAGCAGCTTTGCGAGGGCACGGGGACAAGAGACCCAGTACTTC. The gene calls are TRBV5-1 and TRBJ2-5; possible D gene TRBD2, 5 bases. The CDR3 has 16 amino acids. Trimming took off 2 bases at V and 2 bases at J, with 16 bases between the two ends. CDR1 SGHRS and CDR2 YFSETQ come from the germline V gene. Full variable domain (rest looked up from reference TRBV5-1 and TRBJ2-5): KAGVTQTPRYLIKTRGQQVTLSCSPISGHRSVSWYQQTPGQGLQFLFEYFSETQRNKGNFPGRFSGRQFSNSRSEMNVSTLELGDSALYLCASSFARARGQETQYFGPGTRLLVL.

The V call is TRBV5-1, the J call TRBJ2-1, with D hard to call. There are 13 residues in the CDR3. Trimming shortened V by 0 bases and J by 8 bases, and 9 bases separated the two germline ends. Germline V gene data show CDR1 as SGHRS and CDR2 as YFSETQ. As DNA, the CDR3 is TGCGCCAGCAGCTTGGGACATAACGATGAGCAGTTCTTC. It specifies CASSLGHNDEQFF.

The chain couples TRBV18 to TRBJ2-1, with 10 bases lining up with TRBD1. Germline loops: CDR1 KGHSH, CDR2 LQKENI. The CDR3 contains 16 residues. The V and J ends lost 3 bases and 5 bases, in that order; junction bases with no gene match: 7. The CDR3 coding sequence is TGTGCCAGCTCACCCCCCGGGACAGGGGCTAACAATGAGCAGTTCTTC. Residues: CASSPPGTGANNEQFF. Full variable domain (outside the CDR3, taken from reference TRBV18 and TRBJ2-1): NAGVMQNPRHLVRRRGQEARLRCSPMKGHSHVYWYRQLPEEGLKFMVYLQKENIIDESGMPKERFSAEFPKEGPSILRIQQVVRGDSAAYFCASSPPGTGANNEQFFGPGTRLTVL.

In DNA form, the CDR3 reads TGCAGCGTTGTCGATTGGGCTGGTGGCTACACCTTC. It encodes CSVVDWAGGYTF. The chain employs TRBV29-1 and TRBJ1-2; D gene ambiguous. Deletions cut 4 bases from V and 7 bases from J, with 13 bases between. The CDR3 is made up of 12 amino acids. Germline V lookup: CDR1 SQVTM, CDR2 ANQGSEA.